The 23 T cell receptor beta chains listed next were all sequenced from one sample in a study of vaccination and CD4 T cells after COVID-19. Sequenced with the Oncomine TCR Beta short-read assay was DNA taken from cultured CD4+ T cells. Each CDR3 protein is one row after TCRdb ran MiXCR on the PCR reads. This sample has 13,000 or so distinct CDR3 sequences, with 50% found just once. Treatment meaning: roughly 11-day PBMC culture with coronavirus spike peptide pools or control peptides (ViraFEST assay). For these TCRs, the target antigens are not known. Sequencing used CD4+ T cells from blood, cultured in vitro. All receptors derive from a human donor who had recovered from COVID-19.

There are a few counts of this clonotype. This rearrangement joins TRBV7-6 to TRBJ1-3, with a possible D match to TRBD1 (6 bases). The germline CDR1 and CDR2 sequences are SGHVS and FNYEAQ. The CDR3 loop spans 17 amino acids. Trimming left V 1 base short and J 2 bases short, with 15 bases between. The CDR3 coding sequence is TGTGCCAGCAGCTTAGAGGTACTGGGGGCCGCTGGAAACACCATATATTTT. Translating it yields CASSLEVLGAAGNTIYF.

By its share, this clonotype is medium-sized. The chain is built from TRBV20-1 and TRBJ1-5; D not certain. Per germline, CDR1 DFQATT and CDR2 SNEGSKA (reference sequence). The CDR3 contains 14 residues. The V end lost 6 bases, the J end lost 5 bases, and 17 bases lay between the germline ends. CDR3 bases: TGCAGTGCCCAAGCCTCGGGTCAATATCAGCCCCAGCATTTT. Its translation: CSAQASGQYQPQHF.

V usage is TRBV18 and J usage is TRBJ1-4, with 10 bases that match TRBD1. Germline CDR1 and CDR2: KGHSH and LQKENI. The CDR3 has 14 residues. Trimming at V came to 3 bases and at J to 11 bases, leaving 6 bases not matched to a gene. CDR3 sequence: CASSPRTGGDKLFF. CDR3 bases: TGTGCCAGCTCACCGAGGACAGGGGGTGATAAACTGTTTTTT.

The rearrangement uses TRBV20-1 and TRBJ2-7; 7 bases line up with TRBD1. J was trimmed by 0 bases and V by 1 base; bases with no gene match: 12. The CDR3 length is 17 residues. Germline CDR1 is DFQATT and CDR2 is SNEGSKA (reference sequence). The CDR3 sequence: CSARVLQGQIPSYEQYF. The DNA for the CDR3 is TGCAGTGCTAGAGTTTTGCAGGGACAGATCCCCTCCTACGAGCAGTACTTC.

V gene TRBV14 combines with J gene TRBJ2-5, with TRBD2 identical over 8 bases. V lost 3 bases and J lost 0; bases outside the gene matches: 6. The length of the CDR3 is 16 residues. Germline loops: CDR1 SGHDN, CDR2 FVKESK. This CDR3 reads CASSHRLASYQETQYF. The CDR3 nucleotides are TGTGCCAGCAGCCACCGACTAGCGTCGTACCAAGAGACCCAGTACTTC.

The chain combines TRBV20-1 with TRBJ2-1, with TRBD2 matching 12 bases. Trimming cost V 1 base and J 5 bases; bases outside gene matches: 9. The CDR3 loop spans 17 amino acids. The germline gives CDR1 DFQATT, CDR2 SNEGSKA (reference sequence). This CDR3 reads CSARVLAGGPRNNEQFF. The CDR3 nucleotides are TGCAGTGCTAGAGTCCTAGCGGGAGGGCCTAGGAACAATGAGCAGTTCTTC.

The J gene is TRBJ1-2, the V gene TRBV12-3 or TRBV12-4; TRBD1 is a possible D gene (5 bases). The germline V and J ends were trimmed by 1 base and 7 bases, with 16 bases remaining between them. The CDR3 consists of 15 residues. The DNA of the CDR3 is TGTGCCAGCAGTTTAGAAGGGTCAGGGCGGGGTGGCTACACCTTC. This gives the protein CASSLEGSGRGGYTF.

The chain combines TRBV4-1 with TRBJ1-3, with TRBD1 identical over 9 bases. V shed 3 bases, J shed 0 bases, and the junction held 9 bases outside the gene matches. Germline V CDR1 and CDR2: MGHRA, YSYEKL. The CDR3 runs to 18 residues. CDR3 sequence: CASSHPIGTGNSGNTIYF. Written as DNA, the CDR3 is TGCGCCAGCAGCCATCCCATTGGGACAGGGAACTCTGGAAACACCATATATTTT.

V usage is TRBV6-4 and J usage is TRBJ2-3, with D tentatively TRBD2 (6 bases). Germline V CDR1 and CDR2: MRHNA, SNTAGT. V was pared by 3 bases and J by 0 bases, with 7 bases between. This CDR3 is 14 amino acids long. CDR3 sequence: CASSEGTSTDTQYF. In nucleotides, the CDR3 is TGTGCCAGCAGTGAAGGGACTAGCACAGATACGCAGTATTTT.

The chain links TRBV7-9 to TRBJ1-5, with TRBD1 matching 7 bases. V lost 4 bases, J lost 5 bases, and 5 bases stayed unmatched. CDR1 SEHNR and CDR2 FQNEAQ come from the germline V gene (reference sequence). CDR3 length equals 14 residues. The CDR3: CASSYGTDHQPQHF. The CDR3, as DNA: TGTGCCAGCAGCTACGGGACAGACCATCAGCCCCAGCATTTT.

The V and J genes are TRBV19 and TRBJ2-1, with a weak D call TRBD2 (5 bases). The CDR3 consists of 14 residues. Between the trimmed V and J ends, which lost 0 bases and 8 bases, there was a span of 11 bases. The V gene's germline CDR1 is LNHDA and CDR2 SQIVND (reference sequence). In nucleotides, the CDR3 is TGTGCCAGTAGTATAGACGTGGGAGTGTATGAGCAGTTCTTC. It translates to CASSIDVGVYEQFF. Together with reference TRBV19 and TRBJ2-1, the CDR3 gives the full variable domain: DGGITQSPKYLFRKEGQNVTLSCEQNLNHDAMYWYRQDPGQGLRLIYYSQIVNDFQKGDIAEGYSVSREKKESFPLTVTSAQKNPTAFYLCASSIDVGVYEQFFGPGTRLTVL.

The V call is TRBV6-1, the J call TRBJ2-2; D is possibly TRBD2 (6 bases). Trimming pared 10 bases from V and 6 bases from J, leaving 18 bases between. Germline assignment: CDR1 MNHNS and CDR2 SASEGT. The CDR3 contains 14 residues. For the CDR3, the DNA is TGTGCCACCCGACTAGACCGTTTCCCCGGGGAGCTGTTTTTT. This sequence encodes CATRLDRFPGELFF.

The chain couples TRBV28 to TRBJ1-2; no clear D. Germline V CDR1 and CDR2: MDHEN, SYDVKM. V was clipped by 3 bases and J by 4 bases, with 15 bases between them. This CDR3 has 15 amino acids. CDR3: CASSFKWTMGYGYTF. Here the CDR3 DNA reads TGTGCCAGCAGTTTTAAATGGACGATGGGCTATGGCTACACCTTC.

This clonotype has a handful of counts. The chain is built from TRBV7-2 and TRBJ2-7; D is possibly TRBD2 (6 bases). Looked up from germline, CDR1 is SGHTA and CDR2 is FQGNSA. The length of the CDR3 is 13 residues. Trimming shortened V by 8 bases and J by 0 bases, and 11 bases separated the two germline ends. This chain's CDR3 is CASGDLLSYEQYF. The CDR3 nucleotides are TGTGCCAGCGGGGACTTACTCTCCTACGAGCAGTACTTC.

The V and J genes are TRBV20-1 and TRBJ2-3; 7 nucleotides agree with TRBD2. This CDR3 has 16 amino acids. V shed 1 base and J 4 bases; nucleotides not matched to a gene: 11. From germline, CDR1 is DFQATT and CDR2 SNEGSKA (reference sequence). CDR3 residues: CSARAPPRELADTQYF. CDR3 in DNA: TGCAGTGCTAGAGCCCCCCCGCGGGAGTTGGCAGATACGCAGTATTTT.

The chain couples TRBV6-2 or TRBV6-3 to TRBJ2-7; possible D gene TRBD2, 5 bases. The V end lost 6 bases, the J end lost 2 bases, and 14 bases lay between the germline ends. The CDR3 is made up of 14 amino acids. Per germline, CDR1 MNHEY and CDR2 SVGEGT. The CDR3 DNA reads TGTGCCAGCAGATCAAGCGGAGAAACCTACGAGCAGTACTTC. It translates to CASRSSGETYEQYF.

The chain is built from TRBV20-1 and TRBJ2-1, with 7 bases aligning to TRBD2. J gave up 7 bases and V 5 bases, and 8 bases lay outside the gene matches. This CDR3 contains 13 residues. Per the germline V gene, CDR1 is DFQATT and CDR2 is SNEGSKA (reference sequence). CDR3 sequence reads: CSAYLGLVNEQFF. The CDR3 region has the DNA TGCAGTGCTTACCTCGGACTAGTGAATGAGCAGTTCTTC.

This clonotype was counted a few times. The rearrangement joins TRBV20-1 to TRBJ1-2; 7 bases map to TRBD1. The CDR3 runs 15 residues. Germline values: CDR1 DFQATT, CDR2 SNEGSKA (reference sequence). With 3 bases clipped from V and 1 base from J, the junction kept 8 bases outside the gene matches. The CDR3, as DNA: TGCAGTGCTAGTGTAGAGGGACAGAATAACTATGGCTACACCTTC. It specifies CSASVEGQNNYGYTF.

In this sample, this clonotype turned up a few times. The chain is built from TRBV28 and TRBJ1-5; 7 bases agree with TRBD1. The length of the CDR3 is 16 residues. Per the germline V gene, CDR1 is MDHEN and CDR2 is SYDVKM. With 2 bases clipped from V and 3 bases from J, the junction kept 7 bases outside the gene matches. The CDR3 nucleotides are TGTGCCAGCAGTTTAGTCGGCAGGGGGGACAATCAGCCCCAGCATTTT. This encodes CASSLVGRGDNQPQHF.

J is TRBJ2-5 and V is TRBV3-1, with TRBD2 matching 10 bases. Germline CDR1 reads LGHDT; CDR2 reads YNNKEL (reference sequence). V lost 0 bases and J lost 0; bases outside the gene matches: 1. The CDR3 totals 16 residues. The CDR3 DNA sequence: TGTGCCAGCAGCCAAGAACTAGCGGGGAACCAAGAGACCCAGTACTTC. Its translation: CASSQELAGNQETQYF.

This clonotype was counted only a few times. The chain recombines TRBV11-2 with TRBJ2-3; D possibly corresponds to TRBD2 (6 bases). V lost 5 bases and J 3 bases, leaving 12 bases between the germline ends. The CDR3 is 14 residues long. Per germline, CDR1 SGHAT and CDR2 FQNNGV. The CDR3 DNA reads as TGTGCCAGCAGCCCGGTGGGGAGGACAGATACGCAGTATTTT. It translates to CASSPVGRTDTQYF.

This clonotype has only a few counts. The chain combines TRBV6-1 with TRBJ1-1; 10 nucleotides align to TRBD1. Germline V gives CDR1 MNHNS, CDR2 SASEGT. J lost 1 base, V lost 5 bases, and 4 bases had no gene match. The CDR3 totals 15 residues. In DNA, the CDR3 is TGTGCCAGCAGTCCGGGACAGGGGAGGAACACTGAAGCTTTCTTT. Translating it yields CASSPGQGRNTEAFF.

This clonotype showed up just a few times. The chain has TRBV7-9 and TRBJ1-6; 7 nucleotides line up with TRBD1. CDR1 and CDR2 from the germline V gene are SEHNR and FQNEAQ (reference sequence). CDR3 size: 15 residues. The J segment lost 6 bases and the V segment lost 3 bases, leaving 5 bases of the junction unmatched. The CDR3 is CASSLGDSFNSPLHF. The CDR3 DNA reads as TGTGCCAGCAGCTTGGGGGACAGCTTTAATTCACCCCTCCACTTT.